This T cell receptor (beta chain) was sequenced for a study of blood T cell repertoires in COVID-19. Looking at the study overall: Sources were T cells, B-cell-depleted T cells, or PBMCs; the material itself was cDNA or gDNA.

Germline CDR1 is MGHRA and CDR2 is YSYEKL. There are 16 residues in the CDR3. Trimming cost V 0 bases and J 1 base, with 12 bases left between them. In the study's own analysis: The assay estimated nucleated cells by amplifying reference gene primers. Some clones are missing from TCRdb's copy, which holds only in-frame ones; the method was immunoSEQ multiplex PCR. From that table come the V and J calls and clone size; the DNA was used to work out D and trimming. The sample includes roughly 380,000 clones, about 90% of them seen just once. Participants had their cohort set by participant-reported clinical history. Those designated as exposed participants met a COVID-19 case within 2 weeks before study entry.

The V and J genes are TRBV4-1 and TRBJ1-1; maybe TRBD1 (5 bases). Sequencing input: PBMCs or T cells enriched from blood (not recorded which). The receptor comes from a woman aged 25 to 39 who had been exposed to COVID-19. The CDR3 protein is CASSQDSGYGNTEAFF. The CDR3 DNA is TGCGCCAGCAGCCAAGATTCAGGGTACGGGAACACTGAAGCTTTCTTT.